The clone carrying this T cell receptor beta chain was seen a few times. This sample is drawn from a study of blood T cell repertoires in COVID-19. At the level of the study: Both acute and convalescent COVID-19 samples were obtained from the United States, Italy and Spain. PBMCs, B-cell-depleted T cells, or T cells provided the cDNA or gDNA that made up the material.

The germline CDR1 and CDR2 sequences are MRHNA and SNTAGT. The CDR3 runs to 15 residues. Germline trimming cut 4 bases from V and 9 bases from J; bases unmatched to any gene: 9. Source study methods: Amplification of reference gene primers was used by the study to estimate nucleated cell counts. Sequenced by immunoSEQ multiplex PCR; TCRdb stores in-frame clones only, minus some. That table gives V, J and clone size, and the DNA gave D and trimming. The sample gives under 250,000 clones, approximately 80% of which show up once; around 4.7% is in the top ten. This sequence originates from a woman aged 70-85 years with acute or convalescent COVID-19. The rearrangement uses TRBV6-4 and TRBJ1-6; TRBD1 agrees at 7 bases. Input material: peripheral blood. This CDR3 reads CASSVDRAVGSPLHF. In nucleotides, the CDR3 is TGTGCCAGCAGTGTAGACAGGGCGGTTGGTTCACCCCTCCACTTT.